This TCR beta chain was identified during a study of cytomegalovirus exposure and HLA in healthy donors. Broader study findings: Several of the most significant clusters appeared, in a later analysis, to be linked to common viral pathogens.

Germline CDR1 and CDR2: LNHDA and SQIVND (reference sequence). The CDR3 is 18 amino acids. J gave up 0 bases and V 8 bases, and 14 bases lay outside the gene matches. PCR primers comprised 60 Vbeta and 13 Jbeta primers. Libraries were prepared by immunoSEQ multiplex PCR; TCRdb keeps only in-frame clonotypes and omits some of them. The repertoire holds 150,000 to 200,000 clones, with around 77% as singletons. Concerning this clone itself: Its antigen is unidentified.

The V call is TRBV19, the J call TRBJ1-5; TRBD1 matches 9 bases. The clonotype was recovered from a woman aged 30 to 39 in good health and CMV-seronegative. Sequencing was done on a sample of PBMCs. The CDR3: CASEGQGFQVNSNQPQHF. The CDR3 region has the DNA TGTGCCAGTGAGGGACAGGGTTTTCAAGTTAATAGCAATCAGCCCCAGCATTTT.